The clone carrying this TCR beta chain is a singleton in its sample. The germline gives CDR1 MGHRA, CDR2 YSYEKL. Deletions cut 0 bases from V and 10 bases from J, with 18 bases between. This CDR3 spans 16 amino acids. CD45RO-negative cells were positively selected for CCR7, leaving out terminally differentiated effector memory CD45RA+ cells. The data are from a study of shared clonotypes between healthy human individuals. Profiling relied on immunoSEQ multiplex PCR, and the TCRdb table lists in-frame clones only, not all of them. The sample lists about 2 million clones, just under 95% occurring once. The TCR was taken from a man aged 18 to 30 in good health. The J gene is TRBJ1-4, the V gene TRBV4-1; D is ambiguous. The sample taken for sequencing was naive CD8+ T cells sorted from blood. The CDR3 coding sequence is TGCGCCAGCAGCCAAGATTTCGAAGGCCTCGTGGGAAAACTGTTTTTT. Protein product: CASSQDFEGLVGKLFF.